Each of the 21 T cell receptor beta chains below was sequenced from the same sample in a study of blood T cell repertoires in COVID-19. Some clones are missing from TCRdb's copy, which holds only in-frame ones; the method was immunoSEQ multiplex PCR. The sample holds 190,000 or so clones, roughly 87% seen once. Sequenced input: PBMCs or T cells enriched from blood (not recorded which). The receptors come from a woman in her 30s who had recovered from COVID-19.

The genes are TRBV15 and TRBJ2-1; D unclear. CDR1 and CDR2 from the germline V gene are LNHNV and YYDKDF (reference sequence). Trimming pared 4 bases from V and 6 bases from J, leaving 13 bases between. This CDR3 spans 14 amino acids. CDR3 DNA: TGTGCCACCAGCAAAATTACAACCTCCAATGAGCAGTTCTTC. Its translation: CATSKITTSNEQFF.

This chain joins TRBV5-1 and TRBJ2-2, with TRBD1 as a possible D gene (5 bases). The CDR3 is 17 residues long. Germline V lookup: CDR1 SGHRS, CDR2 YFSETQ. V lost 4 bases to trimming and J lost 1 base, with 17 bases between them. The CDR3 sequence is CASSTRPGSKNTGELFF. The CDR3 DNA is TGCGCCAGCAGCACACGCCCAGGGTCCAAGAACACCGGGGAGCTGTTTTTT.

The V gene is TRBV7-9, the J gene TRBJ2-7, with 10 bases lining up with TRBD2. J lost 6 bases, V lost 5 bases, and 7 bases had no gene match. There are 14 residues in the CDR3. Germline V gene data show CDR1 as SEHNR and CDR2 as FQNEAQ (reference sequence). The CDR3 sequence is CASSRGLAGAEQYF. As DNA, the CDR3 is TGTGCCAGCAGCCGCGGCCTAGCGGGAGCCGAGCAGTACTTC. The full variable domain, in which reference TRBV7-9 and TRBJ2-7 provide the parts outside the CDR3, is DTGVSQNPRHKITKRGQNVTFRCDPISEHNRLYWYRQTLGQGPEFLTYFQNEAQLEKSRLLSDRFSAERPKGSFSTLEIQRTEQGDSAMYLCASSRGLAGAEQYFGPGTRLTVT.

A single count supports this clone. The chain recombines TRBV9 with TRBJ1-2, with D maybe TRBD1 (5 bases). The V gene lost 0 bases and the J gene lost 0 bases, with 9 bases spanning the gap. CDR3 length: 15 residues. Germline assignment: CDR1 SGDLS and CDR2 YYNGEE. The CDR3 sequence: CASSVEQVTNYGYTF. The DNA of the CDR3 is TGTGCCAGCAGCGTAGAACAGGTTACTAACTATGGCTACACCTTC.

This sequence joins TRBV5-1 and TRBJ1-6, with D hard to call. Germline CDR1 reads SGHRS; CDR2 reads YFSETQ. V was clipped by 5 bases and J by 7 bases, with 10 bases between them. This CDR3 comprises 13 residues. The CDR3 loop is CASSREPNSPLHF. The CDR3 nucleotides are TGCGCCAGCAGTCGAGAACCCAATTCACCCCTCCACTTT.

The rearrangement uses TRBV6-4 and TRBJ2-3, with TRBD1 matching 7 bases. With V trimmed by 9 bases and J by 0 bases, 6 bases remained unmatched. Germline CDR1 MRHNA, CDR2 SNTAGT. The CDR3 totals 14 residues. CDR3 residues: CASAGTDSTDTQYF. In nucleotides, the CDR3 is TGTGCCAGTGCCGGGACAGACAGCACAGATACGCAGTATTTT.

The chain's CDR3 is CSASTGHPTGPLHF. The CDR3 DNA reads TGCAGTGCTAGTACGGGACATCCGACGGGCCCCCTCCACTTT. The rearrangement links TRBV20-1 to TRBJ1-6; possible D gene TRBD1, 6 bases. There are 14 residues in the CDR3. The germline gives CDR1 DFQATT, CDR2 SNEGSKA (reference sequence). Trimming removed 3 bases from V and 13 bases from J, with 19 bases in between.

The chain couples TRBV5-6 to TRBJ1-2; TRBD1 matches at 7 bases. V was pared by 4 bases and J by 4 bases, with 7 bases of the junction left unmatched. Per germline, CDR1 SGHDT and CDR2 YYEEEE. This CDR3 spans 14 amino acids. The CDR3 nucleotides read TGTGCCAGCAGCGGTGGGGGGACAGTCTATGGCTACACCTTC. Its translation is CASSGGGTVYGYTF.

The V call is TRBV5-6, the J call TRBJ1-5, with D perhaps TRBD1 (6 bases). The germline V gene has CDR1 SGHDT and CDR2 YYEEEE. Trimming cost V 1 base and J 6 bases, with 14 bases left between them. CDR3 size: 15 residues. DNA for the CDR3: TGTGCCAGCAGCTTGTATACACAGGGCGGTCAGCCCCAGCATTTT. Protein: CASSLYTQGGQPQHF.

This clone was counted a single time. The chain uses TRBV27 and TRBJ2-7; TRBD2 matches at 15 bases. Per germline, CDR1 MNHEY and CDR2 SMNVEV (reference sequence). The V gene end was trimmed by 5 bases and the J gene end by 5 bases; junction bases not matched to a gene: 4. This CDR3 region has 15 residues. CDR3 amino acids: CASSIGLAGGNEQYF. The DNA of the CDR3 is TGTGCCAGCAGTATAGGACTAGCGGGAGGGAACGAGCAGTACTTC.

The rearrangement links TRBV5-1 to TRBJ2-1; possibly TRBD2 for D (5 bases). The germline V gene has CDR1 SGHRS and CDR2 YFSETQ. The CDR3 has 18 amino acids. V was trimmed by 4 bases and J by 5 bases, leaving 25 bases between them. CDR3 sequence: CASSHGKRGQGLDNEQFF. The CDR3 nucleotides are TGCGCCAGCAGCCATGGAAAACGCGGGCAAGGGTTGGACAATGAGCAGTTCTTC.

The V call is TRBV4-3, the J call TRBJ1-1; a possible D gene is TRBD1 (5 bases). Germline V gene sequence: CDR1 LGHNA, CDR2 YSLEER. V dropped 0 bases and J dropped 3 bases, with 11 bases sitting between them. The CDR3 spans 15 residues. CDR3 sequence (DNA): TGCGCCAGCAGCCAAGATCAGGGCAGTTACACTGAAGCTTTCTTT. Translating it yields CASSQDQGSYTEAFF.

This clone appeared once. J is TRBJ1-5 and V is TRBV9; tentative D call: TRBD1 (6 bases). CDR1 SGDLS and CDR2 YYNGEE come from the germline V gene. V lost 0 bases and J 5 bases, leaving 15 bases between the germline ends. This CDR3 has 16 amino acids. The CDR3, as DNA: TGTGCCAGCAGCGTAGGAGCGGGGGGCCGGGATCAGCCCCAGCATTTT. It translates to CASSVGAGGRDQPQHF. The complete variable domain, with remaining parts taken from reference TRBV9 and TRBJ1-5, reads DSGVTQTPKHLITATGQRVTLRCSPRSGDLSVYWYQQSLDQGLQFLIQYYNGEERAKGNILERFSAQQFPDLHSELNLSSLELGDSALYFCASSVGAGGRDQPQHFGDGTRLSIL.

The genes are TRBV30 and TRBJ1-1; weak D call: TRBD1 (5 bases). This CDR3 has 14 amino acids. CDR1 GTSNPN and CDR2 SVGIG come from the germline V gene (reference sequence). Trimming shortened V by 5 bases and J by 0 bases, and 13 bases separated the two germline ends. CDR3 amino acids: CAWFGGTLNTEAFF. CDR3 bases: TGTGCCTGGTTTGGGGGGACCCTGAACACTGAAGCTTTCTTT.

This chain joins TRBV11-2 and TRBJ1-1, with TRBD1 matching 7 bases. With V trimmed by 4 bases and J by 5 bases, 4 bases remained unmatched. There are 13 residues in the CDR3. Germline CDR1 and CDR2: SGHAT and FQNNGV. The CDR3 DNA reads as TGTGCCAGCAGCTCCCAGGGGGGTACTGAAGCTTTCTTT. Translation gives CASSSQGGTEAFF. Combining the CDR3 with reference TRBV11-2 and TRBJ1-1 gives the whole variable domain EAGVAQSPRYKIIEKRQSVAFWCNPISGHATLYWYQQILGQGPKLLIQFQNNGVVDDSQLPKDRFSAERLKGVDSTLKIQPAKLEDSAVYLCASSSQGGTEAFFGQGTRLTVV.

This clone was detected once. This chain uses TRBV7-2 with TRBJ2-5; a possible D gene is TRBD1 (6 bases). This CDR3 has 15 residues. The ends were cut back, 1 base at V and 2 bases at J, with 11 bases in the middle. The germline CDR1 and CDR2 sequences are SGHTA and FQGNSA. For the CDR3, the DNA is TGTGCCAGCAGCTTAGTCCCGACAGGACAAGAGACCCAGTACTTC. Translating it yields CASSLVPTGQETQYF.

This clone was recorded a few times. The V and J genes are TRBV6-2 or TRBV6-3 and TRBJ1-5, with a possible D match to TRBD1 (6 bases). This CDR3 comprises 15 residues. The germline V gene encodes CDR1 MNHEY and CDR2 SVGEGT. The V and J ends lost 0 bases and 9 bases respectively, with 15 bases between them. CDR3 coding DNA: TGTGCCAGCAGTTACTCGACCAGGGGACATGGGCCCCAGCATTTT. As protein: CASSYSTRGHGPQHF.

The V gene is TRBV12-3 or TRBV12-4, the J gene TRBJ1-2; 7 bases are shared with TRBD1. V trimming: 5 bases; J trimming: 7 bases; junction bases outside the gene matches: 4. CDR3 length: 12 amino acids. The CDR3: CASSPRTGGYTF. DNA of the CDR3: TGTGCCAGCAGTCCTCGGACAGGTGGCTACACCTTC.

This clone was counted only a few times. Additional DNA sequences in this sample encode the identical CDR3. This rearrangement joins TRBV7-2 to TRBJ2-2; no definite D call. V lost 1 base and J lost 5, with 5 bases in between. The V gene's germline CDR1 is SGHTA and CDR2 FQGNSA. The CDR3 sequence is 13 residues long. Here the CDR3 DNA reads TGTGCCAGCAGCTTAGTGGCAACCGGGGAGCTGTTTTTT. Its translation: CASSLVATGELFF. Together with reference TRBV7-2 and TRBJ2-2, the CDR3 gives the full variable domain: GAGVSQSPSNKVTEKGKDVELRCDPISGHTALYWYRQSLGQGLEFLIYFQGNSAPDKSGLPSDRFSAERTGGSVSTLTIQRTQQEDSAVYLCASSLVATGELFFGEGSRLTVL.

This clone was counted once. The chain carries TRBV19 and TRBJ2-7; TRBD2 is a possible D gene (8 bases). Trimming cost V 4 bases and J 5 bases, with 21 bases left between them. This CDR3 is 16 amino acids long. Germline V gene lookup returns CDR1 LNHDA and CDR2 SQIVND (reference sequence). CDR3 sequence reads: CASSRIMGLGGDEQYF. CDR3 nucleotide sequence: TGTGCCAGTAGTAGAATTATGGGACTAGGGGGCGACGAGCAGTACTTC.

This chain links TRBV15 with TRBJ1-2, with TRBD1 as a possible D gene (6 bases). The V gene lost 11 bases and the J gene lost 0 bases, with 13 bases spanning the gap. The CDR3 sequence is 13 residues long. Looked up from germline, CDR1 is LNHNV and CDR2 is YYDKDF (reference sequence). The CDR3 sequence is CAAKDSSNYGYTF. The CDR3 DNA is TGTGCCGCCAAGGACAGCTCTAACTATGGCTACACCTTC.